This T cell receptor (beta chain) comes out of a study of T-cell memory formation after mild COVID-19. Study-wide results and caveats: Pre-infection memory showed some responding clones, and this suggested that cross-reactive memory joined.

On this clonotype itself: Its antigen is undetermined.

TCRdb called the 5' RACE reads again in MiXCR, with one record for every CDR3 protein. Of a few hundred thousand distinct CDR3 sequences in the sample, 28% were seen once. Between the trimmed V and J ends, which lost 11 bases and 3 bases, there was a span of 16 bases. Germline CDR1 is MNHEY and CDR2 is SMNVEV (reference sequence). The CDR3 has 14 residues. Sequenced input: PBMCs or a T cell subset sorted from them (not recorded which). The chain links TRBV27 to TRBJ2-2, with a possible D match to TRBD1 (6 bases). The sequence was collected from an adult woman who had mild COVID-19 (a few samples of this study predate the infection). Cell type and time point are not known. The CDR3 protein is CAVSDRPYTGELFF. The CDR3 bases are TGTGCCGTTTCCGACAGGCCCTACACCGGGGAGCTGTTTTTT.